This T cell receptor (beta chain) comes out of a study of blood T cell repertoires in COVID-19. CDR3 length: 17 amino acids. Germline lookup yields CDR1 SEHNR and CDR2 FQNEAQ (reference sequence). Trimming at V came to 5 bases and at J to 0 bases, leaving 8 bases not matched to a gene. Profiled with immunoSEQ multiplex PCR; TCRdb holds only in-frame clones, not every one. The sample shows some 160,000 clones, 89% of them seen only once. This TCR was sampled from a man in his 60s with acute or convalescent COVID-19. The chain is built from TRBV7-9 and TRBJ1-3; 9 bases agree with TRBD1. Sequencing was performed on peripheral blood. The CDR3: CASSLQQGANSGNTIYF. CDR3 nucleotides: TGTGCCAGCAGCCTACAACAGGGGGCGAACTCTGGAAACACCATATATTTT. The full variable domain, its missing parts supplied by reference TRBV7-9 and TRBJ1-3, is DTGVSQNPRHKITKRGQNVTFRCDPISEHNRLYWYRQTLGQGPEFLTYFQNEAQLEKSRLLSDRFSAERPKGSFSTLEIQRTEQGDSAMYLCASSLQQGANSGNTIYFGEGSWLTVV.